Each of the 4 T cell receptor beta chains below was sequenced from the same sample in a study of blood T cell repertoires in COVID-19. Profiled with immunoSEQ multiplex PCR; TCRdb holds only in-frame clones, not every one. The repertoire holds some 150,000 clones, over 80% seen once, with 2.5% to 3% in the top ten. Sequenced sample: peripheral blood. The receptors stem from a woman aged 40 to 50 with active or convalescent COVID-19.

V and J are TRBV9 and TRBJ2-1; D is unresolved. The CDR3 is 15 residues long. V was shortened by 2 bases and J by 8 bases, with 17 bases between the two germline ends. Germline assignment: CDR1 SGDLS and CDR2 YYNGEE. Here the CDR3 reads CASSVLNSFNDEQFF. CDR3 nucleotide sequence: TGTGCCAGCAGCGTCTTAAACTCGTTCAACGATGAGCAGTTCTTC.

The chain carries TRBV18 and TRBJ1-1; no clear D. Trimming took off 3 bases at V and 0 bases at J, with 8 bases between the two ends. Looked up from germline, CDR1 is KGHSH and CDR2 is LQKENI. The CDR3 spans 14 residues. The CDR3 DNA reads TGTGCCAGCTCACCGAGACACCTGAACACTGAAGCTTTCTTT. It translates to CASSPRHLNTEAFF.

DNA of the CDR3: TGCGCCAGCAGCATCACCCCCACCGGAGGGGGCGGTAATGAAAAACTGTTTTTT. This translates into CASSITPTGGGGNEKLFF. The chain is built from TRBV5-1 and TRBJ1-4; 7 bases are shared with TRBD1. CDR1 is SGHRS and CDR2 is YFSETQ in the germline V gene. After removal of 4 bases from V and 4 bases from J, the junction contained 16 bases not matched to a gene. The CDR3 sequence is 18 residues long.

This clone was counted a few times. The chain carries TRBV5-1 and TRBJ1-3; 8 bases are a match to TRBD1. From germline, CDR1 is SGHRS and CDR2 YFSETQ. V shed 0 bases and J 6 bases; nucleotides not matched to a gene: 5. The CDR3 is made up of 15 amino acids. CDR3 bases: TGCGCCAGCAGCTTGGCTGGACAGGGAGTAAACACCATATATTTT. Protein: CASSLAGQGVNTIYF.